This TCR beta chain was sequenced during a study of CD8+ T cells in alopecia areata. Study results and limitations: Patients shared TCRs less clearly than mice did, possibly owing to HLA. Alopecia totalis/universalis scalp especially showed more expanded CD8+ clones than normal scalp. Sequenced scalp T cells also include alphabeta T cells resident in normal skin.

Sequencing used cDNA as its template, made by extracting RNA and reverse transcribing it. Assay used: immunoSEQ multiplex PCR; TCRdb lists only in-frame clones, some missing. Here the sample spans approximately 120,000 clones, roughly 50% being singletons. V was shortened by 1 base and J by 2 bases, with 5 bases between the two germline ends. Looked up from germline, CDR1 is SEHNR and CDR2 is FQNEAQ (reference sequence). The length of the CDR3 is 13 residues. Alopecia areata patients provided lesional scalp punch biopsies and peripheral blood. Points on this clone: Its matching antigen is unknown.

Sequencing was carried out using NKG2D-low CD8+ T cells sorted from blood. J is TRBJ2-5 and V is TRBV7-9; D remains ambiguous. This receptor was identified in a human donor with alopecia areata. CDR3 DNA: TGTGCCAGCAGCTTAGTACAGCAAGAGACCCAGTACTTC. Translation gives CASSLVQQETQYF. Supplemented by reference TRBV7-9 and TRBJ2-5, the full variable domain reads DTGVSQNPRHKITKRGQNVTFRCDPISEHNRLYWYRQTLGQGPEFLTYFQNEAQLEKSRLLSDRFSAERPKGSFSTLEIQRTEQGDSAMYLCASSLVQQETQYFGPGTRLLVL.